This T cell receptor beta chain is drawn from a study of cytomegalovirus exposure and HLA in healthy donors. Across the study: Earlier, some 180 million T cells were analyzed, and 117 million unique TCR beta sequences were found among them.

General study findings and limits: There were reportedly fewer N-insertions in an Asian-associated ancestry cluster than the approximately 670-donor mean, in a later analysis. When analyzed later, a missense DCLRE1C variant was found to be linked to TCR beta V- and J-gene trimming.

Primers: 60 Vbeta forward and 13 Jbeta reverse. This table comes from immunoSEQ multiplex PCR, and its TCRdb copy is limited to in-frame clones, with some not included. The sample has tens of thousands of clones, about 69% seen once. Turning to this clone: Its cognate antigen is unknown.

V was shortened by 0 bases and J by 0 bases, with 7 bases between the two germline ends. CDR3 length: 14 amino acids. Germline assignment: CDR1 SGHRS and CDR2 YFSETQ. The rearrangement joins TRBV5-1 to TRBJ2-7; D unclear. What was sequenced was PBMCs. This sequence originates from a man aged 25-45 years in good health and CMV-seropositive. The CDR3 nucleotides read TGCGCCAGCAGCTTGGCCTATAGCTCCTACGAGCAGTACTTC. Translated: CASSLAYSSYEQYF. Full variable domain (rest looked up from reference TRBV5-1 and TRBJ2-7): KAGVTQTPRYLIKTRGQQVTLSCSPISGHRSVSWYQQTPGQGLQFLFEYFSETQRNKGNFPGRFSGRQFSNSRSEMNVSTLELGDSALYLCASSLAYSSYEQYFGPGTRLTVT.